The 12 T cell receptor beta chains listed next were all sequenced from one sample in a study of OX40 agonist ivuxolimab in advanced cancers. Profiling relied on immunoSEQ multiplex PCR, and the TCRdb table lists in-frame clones only, not all of them. Of around 64,000 clones in the sample, approximately 80% were seen once. The sequences come from CD4+ or CD8+ T cells sorted from blood, collected in a trial of the OX40 agonist ivuxolimab. Receptor source: an adult with an advanced solid tumor such as melanoma, head and neck, liver or kidney cancer.

The genes are TRBV5-6 and TRBJ1-1, with 11 nucleotides matching TRBD1. CDR1 and CDR2 from the germline V gene are SGHDT and YYEEEE. The CDR3 has 15 residues. V dropped 3 bases and J dropped 8; count of bases not matched to a gene: 9. As DNA, the CDR3 is TGTGCCAGCAGCTCCCTCAGGACAGGGGGCTCGGAAGCTTTCTTT. Translated: CASSSLRTGGSEAFF.

This clone was seen only a few times. This CDR3 is CASRLGGASYEQYF. CDR3 nucleotides: TGTGCCAGCAGGCTAGGGGGGGCCTCCTACGAGCAGTACTTC. The gene calls are TRBV2 and TRBJ2-7, with D maybe TRBD2 (7 bases). Looked up from germline, CDR1 is SNHLY and CDR2 is FYNNEI. The CDR3 contains 14 residues. Trimming stripped 6 bases from V and 0 bases from J, with 12 bases between.

The chain links TRBV18 to TRBJ2-3; perhaps TRBD2 as D (5 bases). V was clipped by 6 bases and J by 6 bases, with 10 bases between them. This CDR3 has 12 amino acids. Germline lookup yields CDR1 KGHSH and CDR2 LQKENI. The chain's CDR3 is CASSGSADTQYF. In DNA, the CDR3 is TGTGCCAGCTCGGGGAGCGCGGATACGCAGTATTTT.

The chain couples TRBV4-1 to TRBJ2-2; D is unclear. Trimming pared 1 base from V and 4 bases from J, leaving 10 bases between. CDR3 length: 15 residues. In germline, CDR1 is MGHRA, CDR2 YSYEKL. The CDR3 DNA reads TGCGCCAGCAGCCAAGTAATGGCCCTCACCGGGGAGCTGTTTTTT. This gives the protein CASSQVMALTGELFF.

The chain couples TRBV2 to TRBJ2-3, with TRBD2 identical over 15 bases. The V gene's germline CDR1 is SNHLY and CDR2 FYNNEI. V dropped 5 bases and J dropped 7; count of bases not matched to a gene: 16. The CDR3 is 19 amino acids. The CDR3 reads CASSRTSGGAEIWSNTQYF. The CDR3 nucleotides are TGTGCCAGCAGTCGGACTAGCGGGGGGGCCGAGATATGGTCAAATACGCAGTATTTT.

The chain employs TRBV10-1 and TRBJ1-2, with 11 bases aligning to TRBD1. Unmatched junction bases numbered 4, after V lost 3 bases and J lost 7 bases. The CDR3 spans 14 residues. Per germline, CDR1 WNHNN and CDR2 SYGVQD (reference sequence). The CDR3 reads CASSEGQGAGGYTF. The CDR3 DNA reads TGCGCCAGCAGTGAAGGACAGGGGGCGGGTGGCTACACCTTC.

The chain combines TRBV5-1 with TRBJ1-6, with 8 positions matching TRBD1. V lost 3 bases, J lost 2 bases, and 4 bases stayed unmatched. CDR3 length: 16 residues. Germline CDR1 SGHRS, CDR2 YFSETQ. The CDR3 DNA sequence: TGCGCCAGCAGCTCGACAGGGGAAACCTATAATTCACCCCTCCACTTT. It is translated as CASSSTGETYNSPLHF.

The genes are TRBV7-9 and TRBJ2-7; D is unresolved. This CDR3 has 13 amino acids. CDR1 is SEHNR and CDR2 is FQNEAQ in the germline V gene (reference sequence). V lost 2 bases to trimming and J lost 3 bases, with 8 bases between them. This CDR3 reads CASSLTSVYEQYF. CDR3 sequence (DNA): TGTGCCAGCAGCTTAACGAGCGTCTACGAGCAGTACTTC.

The chain has TRBV30 and TRBJ1-6, with D perhaps TRBD1 (5 bases). Trimming removed 4 bases from V and 6 bases from J, with 16 bases in between. This CDR3 contains 15 residues. Germline V lookup: CDR1 GTSNPN, CDR2 SVGIG (reference sequence). In nucleotides, the CDR3 is TGTGCCTGGATTTTTAAAGCGGGACTTAATTCACCCCTCCACTTT. Translating gives CAWIFKAGLNSPLHF.

The V call is TRBV19, the J call TRBJ1-3; 9 nucleotides agree with TRBD1. The CDR3 loop spans 16 amino acids. Germline V gene sequence: CDR1 LNHDA, CDR2 SQIVND (reference sequence). V dropped 1 base and J dropped 2; count of bases not matched to a gene: 3. CDR3 coding DNA: TGTGCCAGTAGTATAGTAGGGACAGGGACTGGAAACACCATATATTTT. It translates to CASSIVGTGTGNTIYF.

In this sample, this clone turned up a few times. The chain joins TRBV11-2 to TRBJ2-7; D gene ambiguous. Trimming took 2 bases from V and 9 from J, leaving 8 bases between them. The CDR3 runs to 11 residues. The germline V gene has CDR1 SGHAT and CDR2 FQNNGV. CDR3 DNA sequence: TGTGCCAGCAGCTTAAACGGGTGGCAGTACTTC. Translation gives CASSLNGWQYF.

This chain joins TRBV15 and TRBJ1-2, with TRBD1 matching over 10 bases. V lost 0 bases, J lost 5 bases, and 3 bases stayed unmatched. The CDR3 contains 15 residues. Germline CDR1 reads LNHNV; CDR2 reads YYDKDF (reference sequence). The CDR3 DNA sequence: TGTGCCACCAGCAGAGATGGGGGACAGGGGTATGGCTACACCTTC. Translating gives CATSRDGGQGYGYTF.